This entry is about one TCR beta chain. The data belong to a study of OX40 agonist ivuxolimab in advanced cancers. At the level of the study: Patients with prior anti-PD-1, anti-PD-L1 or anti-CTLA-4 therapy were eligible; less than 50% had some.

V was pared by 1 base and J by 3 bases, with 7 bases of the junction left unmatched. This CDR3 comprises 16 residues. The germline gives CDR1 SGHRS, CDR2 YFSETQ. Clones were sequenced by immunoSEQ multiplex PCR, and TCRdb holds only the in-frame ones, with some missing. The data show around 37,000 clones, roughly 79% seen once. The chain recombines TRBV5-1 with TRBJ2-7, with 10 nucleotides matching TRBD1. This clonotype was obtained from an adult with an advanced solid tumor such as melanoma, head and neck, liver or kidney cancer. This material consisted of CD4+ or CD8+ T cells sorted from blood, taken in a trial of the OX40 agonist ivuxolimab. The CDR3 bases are TGCGCCAGCAGCTTGACTACGGGACAGGGGATCTACGAGCAGTACTTC. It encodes CASSLTTGQGIYEQYF.